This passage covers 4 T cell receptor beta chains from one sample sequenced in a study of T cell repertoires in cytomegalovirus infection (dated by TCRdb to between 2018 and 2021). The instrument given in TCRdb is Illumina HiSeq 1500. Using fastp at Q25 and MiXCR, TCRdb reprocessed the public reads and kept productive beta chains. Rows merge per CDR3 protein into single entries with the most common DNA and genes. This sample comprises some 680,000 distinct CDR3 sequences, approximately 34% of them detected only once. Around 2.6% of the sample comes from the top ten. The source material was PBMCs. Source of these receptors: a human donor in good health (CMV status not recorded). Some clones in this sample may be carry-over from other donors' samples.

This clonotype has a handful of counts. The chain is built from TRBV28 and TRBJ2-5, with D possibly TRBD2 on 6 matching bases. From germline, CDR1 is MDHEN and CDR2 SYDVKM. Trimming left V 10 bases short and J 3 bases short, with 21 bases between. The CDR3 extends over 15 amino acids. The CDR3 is CATDLPGTPKETQYF. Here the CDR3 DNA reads TGTGCCACCGACCTGCCCGGGACTCCAAAAGAGACCCAGTACTTC.

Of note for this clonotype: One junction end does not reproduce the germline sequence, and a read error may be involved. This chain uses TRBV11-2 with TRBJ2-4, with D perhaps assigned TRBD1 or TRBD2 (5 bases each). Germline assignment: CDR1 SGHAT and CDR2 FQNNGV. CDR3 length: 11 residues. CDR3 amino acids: CASSSGTESRF. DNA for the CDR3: TGTGCCAGCAGCTCCGGGACGGAGTCTCGCTTC.

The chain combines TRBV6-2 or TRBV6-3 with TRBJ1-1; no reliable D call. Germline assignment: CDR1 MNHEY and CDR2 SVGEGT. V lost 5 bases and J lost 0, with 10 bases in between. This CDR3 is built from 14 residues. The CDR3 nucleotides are TGTGCCAGCAGTGAGATAGCCCTGAACACTGAAGCTTTCTTT. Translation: CASSEIALNTEAFF.

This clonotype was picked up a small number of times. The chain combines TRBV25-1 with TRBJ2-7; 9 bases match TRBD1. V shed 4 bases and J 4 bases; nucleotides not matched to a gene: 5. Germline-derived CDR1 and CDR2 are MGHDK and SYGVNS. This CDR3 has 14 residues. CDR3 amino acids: CASSVTGGMYEQYF. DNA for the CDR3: TGTGCCAGCAGTGTAACAGGGGGCATGTACGAGCAGTACTTC.